One T cell receptor beta chain is described in this entry. The sample is drawn from a study of T-cell memory formation after mild COVID-19. TCRdb ran MiXCR on the 5' RACE reads and lists one entry per CDR3 protein. The data contain roughly 100,000 distinct CDR3 sequences, around 12% of them singletons. Trimming removed 0 bases from V and 1 base from J, with 13 bases in between. The CDR3 has 17 residues. Germline CDR1 and CDR2: LGHDT and YNNKEL (reference sequence). The clonotype was recovered from an adult woman who had mild COVID-19 (a few samples of this study predate the infection). Cell type and time point are not known. The chain employs TRBV3-1 and TRBJ1-5, with D maybe TRBD1 (6 bases). The sample consisted of PBMCs or a T cell subset sorted from them (not recorded which). CDR3 loop: CASSQEPMDRSNQPQHF. Here the CDR3 DNA reads TGTGCCAGCAGCCAAGAACCGATGGACAGAAGCAATCAGCCCCAGCATTTT.